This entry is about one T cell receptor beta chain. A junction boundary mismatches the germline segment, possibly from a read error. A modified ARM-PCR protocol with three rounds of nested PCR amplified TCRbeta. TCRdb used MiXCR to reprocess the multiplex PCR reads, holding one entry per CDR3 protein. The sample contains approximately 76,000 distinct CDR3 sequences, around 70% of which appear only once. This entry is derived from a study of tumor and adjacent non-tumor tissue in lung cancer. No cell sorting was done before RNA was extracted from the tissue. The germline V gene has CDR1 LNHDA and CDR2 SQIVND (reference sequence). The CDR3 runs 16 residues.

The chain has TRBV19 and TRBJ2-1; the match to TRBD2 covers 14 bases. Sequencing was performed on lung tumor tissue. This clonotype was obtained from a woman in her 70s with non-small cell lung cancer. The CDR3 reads CATSGWTSGRRNEQFF. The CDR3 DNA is TGTGCCACTAGTGGATGGACTAGCGGGAGGAGAAATGAGCAGTTCTTC.